This T cell receptor beta chain was retrieved from a study of shared clonotypes between healthy human individuals. Study-level results: Sample collection involved blood only; tissue repertoires are likely different.

Produced via immunoSEQ multiplex PCR; TCRdb's table is partial and in-frame only. The sample records 170,000 or so clones, approximately 61% being singletons. About this clone: The antigen is not known.

V shed 8 bases and J shed 2 bases, with 13 bases lying between them. The CDR3 extends over 15 amino acids. CDR1 and CDR2 from the germline V gene are LNHDA and SQIVND (reference sequence). Every donor was a Caucasian adult from Nashville, Tennessee. Material for sequencing was memory CD4+ T cells sorted from blood. This sample's subset: CD45RA-negative fraction. This receptor was taken from a man under 40 in good health. The chain recombines TRBV19 with TRBJ2-6, with no clear D. The CDR3 protein is CASEVWGTGANVLTF. The CDR3 nucleotides read TGTGCCAGTGAGGTTTGGGGAACTGGGGCCAACGTCCTGACTTTC. The whole variable domain, filled in from reference TRBV19 and TRBJ2-6, reads DGGITQSPKYLFRKEGQNVTLSCEQNLNHDAMYWYRQDPGQGLRLIYYSQIVNDFQKGDIAEGYSVSREKKESFPLTVTSAQKNPTAFYLCASEVWGTGANVLTFGAGSRLTVL.